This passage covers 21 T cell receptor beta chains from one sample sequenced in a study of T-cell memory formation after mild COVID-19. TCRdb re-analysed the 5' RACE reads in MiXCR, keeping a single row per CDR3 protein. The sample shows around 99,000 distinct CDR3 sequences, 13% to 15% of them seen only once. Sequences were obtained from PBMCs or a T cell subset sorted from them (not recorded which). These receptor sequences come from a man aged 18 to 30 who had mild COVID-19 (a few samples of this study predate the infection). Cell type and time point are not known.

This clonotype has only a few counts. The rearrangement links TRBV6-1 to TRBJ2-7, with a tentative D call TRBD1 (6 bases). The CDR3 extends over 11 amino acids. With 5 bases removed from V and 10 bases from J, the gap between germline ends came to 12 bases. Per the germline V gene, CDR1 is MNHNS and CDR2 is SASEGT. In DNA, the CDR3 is TGTGCCAGCAGTCAAAGGGGACAACAGTACGTC. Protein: CASSQRGQQYV.

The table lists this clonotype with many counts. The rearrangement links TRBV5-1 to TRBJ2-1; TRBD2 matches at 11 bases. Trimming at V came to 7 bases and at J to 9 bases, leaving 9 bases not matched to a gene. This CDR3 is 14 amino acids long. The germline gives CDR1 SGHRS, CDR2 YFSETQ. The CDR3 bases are TGCGCCAGCCTCGGTGGGACTAGCGGCCGTGAGCAGTTCTTC. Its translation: CASLGGTSGREQFF. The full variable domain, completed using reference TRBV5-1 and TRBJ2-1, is KAGVTQTPRYLIKTRGQQVTLSCSPISGHRSVSWYQQTPGQGLQFLFEYFSETQRNKGNFPGRFSGRQFSNSRSEMNVSTLELGDSALYLCASLGGTSGREQFFGPGTRLTVL.

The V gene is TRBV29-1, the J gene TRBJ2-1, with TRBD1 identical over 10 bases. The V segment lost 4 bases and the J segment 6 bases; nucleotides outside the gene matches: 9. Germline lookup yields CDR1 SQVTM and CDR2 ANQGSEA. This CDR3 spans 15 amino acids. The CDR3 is CSVGGGDRGFNEQFF. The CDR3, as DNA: TGCAGCGTTGGGGGAGGGGACAGGGGATTCAATGAGCAGTTCTTC.

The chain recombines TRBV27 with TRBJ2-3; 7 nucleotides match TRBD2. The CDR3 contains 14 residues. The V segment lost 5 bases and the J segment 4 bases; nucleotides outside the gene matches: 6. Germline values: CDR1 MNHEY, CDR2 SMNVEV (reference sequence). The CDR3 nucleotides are TGTGCCAGCAGTCCCTTCGGGAGGTCAGATACGCAGTATTTT. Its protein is CASSPFGRSDTQYF.

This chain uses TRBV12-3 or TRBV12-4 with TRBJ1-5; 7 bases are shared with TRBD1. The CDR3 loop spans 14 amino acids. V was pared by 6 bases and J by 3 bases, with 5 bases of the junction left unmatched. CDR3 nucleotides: TGTGCCAGCAGCCCGACAGGGTACAATCAGCCCCAGCATTTT. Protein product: CASSPTGYNQPQHF.

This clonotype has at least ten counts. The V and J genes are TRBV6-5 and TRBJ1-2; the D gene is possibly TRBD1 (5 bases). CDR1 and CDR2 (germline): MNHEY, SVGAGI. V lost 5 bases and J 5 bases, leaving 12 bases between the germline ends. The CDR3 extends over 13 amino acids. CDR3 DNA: TGTGCCAGCAGTCGACAGTCTCGTTATGGCTACACCTTC. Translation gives CASSRQSRYGYTF.

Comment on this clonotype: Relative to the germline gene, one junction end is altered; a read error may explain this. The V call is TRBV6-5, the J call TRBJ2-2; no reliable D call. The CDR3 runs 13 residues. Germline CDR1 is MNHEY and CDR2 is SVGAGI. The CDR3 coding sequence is TGTGACAGCAGTTACGGCGGCACCGGGGAGCTGTTTTTT. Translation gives CDSSYGGTGELFF.

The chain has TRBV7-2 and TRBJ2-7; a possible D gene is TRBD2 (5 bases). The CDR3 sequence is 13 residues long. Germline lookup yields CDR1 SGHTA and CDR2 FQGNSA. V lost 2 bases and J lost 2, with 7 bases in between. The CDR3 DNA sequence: TGTGCCAGCAGCTTACGAGGGACCTACGAGCAGTACGTC. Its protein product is CASSLRGTYEQYV.

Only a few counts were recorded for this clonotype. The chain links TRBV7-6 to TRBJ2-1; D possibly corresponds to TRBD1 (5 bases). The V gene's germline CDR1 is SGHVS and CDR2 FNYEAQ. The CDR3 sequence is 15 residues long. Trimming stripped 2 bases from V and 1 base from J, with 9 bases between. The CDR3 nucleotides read TGTGCCAGCAGCTTATATTCAGGGTCCTACAATGAGCAGTTCTTC. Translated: CASSLYSGSYNEQFF.

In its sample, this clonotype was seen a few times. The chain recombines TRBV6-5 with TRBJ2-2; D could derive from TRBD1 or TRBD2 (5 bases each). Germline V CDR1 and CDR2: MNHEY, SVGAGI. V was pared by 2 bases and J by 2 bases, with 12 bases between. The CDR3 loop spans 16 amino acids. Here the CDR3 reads CASSYPPGANTGELFF. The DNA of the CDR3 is TGTGCCAGCAGTTACCCACCCGGGGCTAACACCGGGGAGCTGTTTTTT.

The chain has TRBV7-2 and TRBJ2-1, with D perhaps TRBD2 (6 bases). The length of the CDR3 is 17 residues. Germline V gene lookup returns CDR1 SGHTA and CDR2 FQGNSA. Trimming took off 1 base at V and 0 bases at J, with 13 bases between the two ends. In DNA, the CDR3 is TGTGCCAGCAGCTTAGGTCTAGCGCTGAGCTCCTACAATGAGCAGTTCTTC. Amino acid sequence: CASSLGLALSSYNEQFF.

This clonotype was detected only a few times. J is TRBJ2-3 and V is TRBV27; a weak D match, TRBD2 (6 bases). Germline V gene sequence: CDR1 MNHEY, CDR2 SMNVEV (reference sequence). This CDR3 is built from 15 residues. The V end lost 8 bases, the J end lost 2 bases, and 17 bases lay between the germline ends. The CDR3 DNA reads TGTGCCAGCGGTGAGCAGGGAGGTAACACAGATACGCAGTATTTT. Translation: CASGEQGGNTDTQYF.

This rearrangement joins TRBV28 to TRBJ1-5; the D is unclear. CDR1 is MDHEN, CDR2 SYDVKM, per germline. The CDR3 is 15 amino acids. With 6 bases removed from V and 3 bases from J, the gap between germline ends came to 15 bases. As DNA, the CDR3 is TGTGCCAGCAGGGCCGGCGGGCGGAACAATCAGCCCCAGCATTTT. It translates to CASRAGGRNNQPQHF. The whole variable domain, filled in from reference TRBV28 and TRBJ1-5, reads DVKVTQSSRYLVKRTGEKVFLECVQDMDHENMFWYRQDPGLGLRLIYFSYDVKMKEKGDIPEGYSVSREKKERFSLILESASTNQTSMYLCASRAGGRNNQPQHFGDGTRLSIL.

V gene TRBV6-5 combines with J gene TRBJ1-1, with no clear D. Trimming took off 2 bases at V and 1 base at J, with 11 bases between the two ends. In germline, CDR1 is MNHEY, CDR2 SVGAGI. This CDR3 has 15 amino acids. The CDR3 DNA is TGTGCCAGCAGTTACCAGAGGACGGCGAACACTGAAGCTTTCTTT. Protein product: CASSYQRTANTEAFF.

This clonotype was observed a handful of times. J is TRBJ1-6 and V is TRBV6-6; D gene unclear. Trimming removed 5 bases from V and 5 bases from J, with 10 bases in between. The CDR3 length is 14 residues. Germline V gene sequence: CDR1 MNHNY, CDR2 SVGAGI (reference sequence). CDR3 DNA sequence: TGTGCCAGCAGTACTCGGACCAATAATTCACCCCTCCACTTT. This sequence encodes CASSTRTNNSPLHF.

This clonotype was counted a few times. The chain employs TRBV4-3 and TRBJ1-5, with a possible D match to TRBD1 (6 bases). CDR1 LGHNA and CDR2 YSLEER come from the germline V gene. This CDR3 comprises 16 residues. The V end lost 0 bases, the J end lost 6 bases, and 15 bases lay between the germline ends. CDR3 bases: TGCGCCAGCAGCCAAGACCTGGGGAACAGGGCTCAGCCCCAGCATTTT. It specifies CASSQDLGNRAQPQHF.

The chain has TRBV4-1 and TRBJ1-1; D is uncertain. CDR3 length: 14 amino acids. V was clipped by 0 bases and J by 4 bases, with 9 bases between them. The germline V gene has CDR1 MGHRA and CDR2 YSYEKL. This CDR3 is CASSQEGLGTEAFF. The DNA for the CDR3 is TGCGCCAGCAGCCAAGAGGGCTTAGGCACTGAAGCTTTCTTT.

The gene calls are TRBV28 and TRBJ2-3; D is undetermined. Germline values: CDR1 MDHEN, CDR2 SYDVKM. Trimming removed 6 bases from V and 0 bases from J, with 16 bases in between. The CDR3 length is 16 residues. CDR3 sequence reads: CASSDLENSSTDTQYF. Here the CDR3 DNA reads TGTGCCAGCAGCGATCTAGAAAACTCTAGCACAGATACGCAGTATTTT. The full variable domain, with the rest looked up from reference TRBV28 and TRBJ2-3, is DVKVTQSSRYLVKRTGEKVFLECVQDMDHENMFWYRQDPGLGLRLIYFSYDVKMKEKGDIPEGYSVSREKKERFSLILESASTNQTSMYLCASSDLENSSTDTQYFGPGTRLTVL.

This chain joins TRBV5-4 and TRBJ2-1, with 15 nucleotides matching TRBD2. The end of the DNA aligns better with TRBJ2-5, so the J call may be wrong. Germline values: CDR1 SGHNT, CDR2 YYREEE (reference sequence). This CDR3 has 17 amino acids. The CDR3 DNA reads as TGTGCCAGCAGCGCGGGGACTAGCGGGGGGCAGAAAGAGACCCAGTACTTC. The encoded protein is CASSAGTSGGQKETQYF.

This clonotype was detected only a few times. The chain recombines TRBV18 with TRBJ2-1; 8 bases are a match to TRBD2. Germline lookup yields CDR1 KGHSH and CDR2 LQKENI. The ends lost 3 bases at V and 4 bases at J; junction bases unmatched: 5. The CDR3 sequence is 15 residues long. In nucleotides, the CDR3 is TGTGCCAGCTCACCGAGCGGGGGAGGATACAATGAGCAGTTCTTC. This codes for CASSPSGGGYNEQFF.

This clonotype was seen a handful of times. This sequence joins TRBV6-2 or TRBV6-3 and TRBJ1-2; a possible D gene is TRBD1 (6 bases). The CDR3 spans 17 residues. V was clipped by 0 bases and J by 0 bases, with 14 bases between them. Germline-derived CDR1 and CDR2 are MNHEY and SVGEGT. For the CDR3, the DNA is TGTGCCAGCAGTTACTCGACGGCAGGGGACTCTAACTATGGCTACACCTTC. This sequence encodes CASSYSTAGDSNYGYTF.